Shown below are 21 T cell receptor beta chains from a single sample sequenced in a study of shared clonotypes between healthy human individuals. Sequenced by immunoSEQ multiplex PCR; TCRdb stores in-frame clones only, minus some. The sample has 700,000 or so clones; roughly 78% are singletons. The specimen was memory CD4+ T cells sorted from blood. Subset in this sample: CD45RA-negative fraction. All receptors derive from a woman aged 25 to 39 in good health.

The chain is built from TRBV25-1 and TRBJ2-1; no definite D call. Trimming removed 2 bases at V and 7 bases at J, with 9 bases between. The germline gives CDR1 MGHDK, CDR2 SYGVNS. There are 13 residues in the CDR3. Written as DNA, the CDR3 is TGTGCCAGCAGTGAAAGACCATCTAATGAGCAGTTCTTC. Translating gives CASSERPSNEQFF.

The sample holds a few counts of this clone. J is TRBJ2-2 and V is TRBV13; 7 bases agree with TRBD1. Germline loops: CDR1 PRHDT, CDR2 FYEKMQ (reference sequence). Losses at the gene ends were 5 bases for V and 5 bases for J; bases not matched to a gene: 8. The CDR3 consists of 15 residues. The CDR3 coding sequence is TGTGCCAGCAGCACTACAGGGGTCGGGACCGGGGAGCTGTTTTTT. This gives the protein CASSTTGVGTGELFF. The whole variable domain, filled in from reference TRBV13 and TRBJ2-2, reads AAGVIQSPRHLIKEKRETATLKCYPIPRHDTVYWYQQGPGQDPQFLISFYEKMQSDKGSIPDRFSAQQFSDYHSELNMSSLELGDSALYFCASSTTGVGTGELFFGEGSRLTVL.

This clone was seen at least ten times. This chain joins TRBV6-6 and TRBJ1-5; D call uncertain. The germline V gene has CDR1 MNHNY and CDR2 SVGAGI (reference sequence). Trimming cost V 6 bases and J 5 bases, with 11 bases left between them. The CDR3 is 13 residues long. CDR3 sequence: CASSRGSDQPQHF. The CDR3 DNA sequence: TGTGCCAGCAGCCGTGGGAGCGATCAGCCCCAGCATTTT.

Worth noting for this clone: Within the sample, other DNA sequences also encode this same CDR3. The rearrangement links TRBV18 to TRBJ2-7; D is perhaps TRBD1 (5 bases). Germline assignment: CDR1 KGHSH and CDR2 LQKENI. There are 12 residues in the CDR3. Trimming left V 3 bases short and J 6 bases short, with 9 bases between. The DNA of the CDR3 is TGTGCCAGCTCACCCCCAGGGCGCGAGCAGTACTTC. Its translation is CASSPPGREQYF.

This clone came up once. CDR3 sequence (DNA): TGTGCCAGCAGCTCCCGGCGGGGGGCTTCCTCCTACAATGAGCAGTTCTTC. Translated: CASSSRRGASSYNEQFF. The gene calls are TRBV11-3 and TRBJ2-1; 8 bases fit TRBD2. Germline values: CDR1 SGHNT, CDR2 YENEEA. With V trimmed by 4 bases and J by 0 bases, 8 bases remained unmatched. CDR3 length equals 17 residues.

The chain recombines TRBV2 with TRBJ2-1; D gene unclear. Germline V CDR1 and CDR2: SNHLY, FYNNEI. The CDR3 runs 14 residues. V lost 8 bases and J lost 0, with 11 bases in between. The CDR3, as DNA: TGTGCCAGCCTACAAGGCAGCTCCTACAATGAGCAGTTCTTC. Amino acid sequence: CASLQGSSYNEQFF.

The chain joins TRBV11-1 to TRBJ1-4, with 7 nucleotides matching TRBD1. The CDR3 is 15 residues long. The junction had 7 bases not matched to a gene; V was cut back by 5 bases and J by 4 bases. Germline lookup yields CDR1 SGHAT and CDR2 FQDESV (reference sequence). The DNA of the CDR3 is TGTGCCAGCAGCCGACAGGGACAGATTAATGAAAAACTGTTTTTT. It specifies CASSRQGQINEKLFF.

The CDR3 spells CASSPRQLLETQYF. The DNA for the CDR3 is TGTGCCAGCAGCCCGAGACAGCTACTAGAGACCCAGTACTTC. The rearrangement joins TRBV6-5 to TRBJ2-5; weak D call: TRBD1 (5 bases). Looked up from germline, CDR1 is MNHEY and CDR2 is SVGAGI. There are 14 residues in the CDR3. Trimming stripped 6 bases from V and 4 bases from J, with 15 bases between.

This chain joins TRBV19 and TRBJ2-7; D perhaps matches TRBD1 (5 bases). The germline CDR1 and CDR2 sequences are LNHDA and SQIVND (reference sequence). CDR3 length equals 15 residues. The V gene lost 1 base and the J gene lost 2 bases, with 12 bases spanning the gap. CDR3 DNA sequence: TGTGCCAGTAGTATAGCCAGCCAGGGTACCTACGAGCAGTACTTC. Translation: CASSIASQGTYEQYF.

This chain connects TRBV2 to TRBJ2-2; TRBD2 is a possible D gene (7 bases). Germline V gene lookup returns CDR1 SNHLY and CDR2 FYNNEI. Trimming removed 8 bases at V and 6 bases at J, with 19 bases between. This CDR3 spans 15 amino acids. Written as DNA, the CDR3 is TGTGCCAGCTCTCAGGGGAGGGTCAGCCCCGGGGAGCTGTTTTTT. Translating it yields CASSQGRVSPGELFF.

As to this clone: Distinct nucleotide sequences in the sample also encode this CDR3. The genes are TRBV5-1 and TRBJ2-1; D is unresolved. CDR1 SGHRS and CDR2 YFSETQ come from the germline V gene. Trimming cost V 0 bases and J 0 bases, with 4 bases left between them. There are 14 residues in the CDR3. The CDR3 bases are TGCGCCAGCAGCTTGGACAGCTCCTACAATGAGCAGTTCTTC. Protein: CASSLDSSYNEQFF.

V gene TRBV28 combines with J gene TRBJ2-1, with 11 bases fitting TRBD2. Trimming removed 7 bases from V and 2 bases from J; junction bases left unmatched: 4. Per germline, CDR1 MDHEN and CDR2 SYDVKM. The CDR3 has 15 amino acids. The CDR3: CASTPTSGTYNEQFF. The CDR3 DNA sequence: TGTGCCAGCACCCCGACTAGCGGGACCTACAATGAGCAGTTCTTC.

Note on this clone: Other DNA variants within this sample encode the same CDR3. The chain employs TRBV11-2 and TRBJ2-1; no clear D gene. Germline-derived CDR1 and CDR2 are SGHAT and FQNNGV. Trimming shortened V by 6 bases and J by 1 base, and 10 bases separated the two germline ends. The CDR3 is made up of 14 amino acids. The CDR3 protein is CASSSGPSYNEQFF. CDR3 bases: TGTGCCAGCAGTTCCGGACCATCCTACAATGAGCAGTTCTTC.

The V and J genes are TRBV19 and TRBJ2-3; D is tentatively TRBD1 or TRBD2 (5 bases each). The V gene lost 3 bases and the J gene lost 6 bases, with 13 bases spanning the gap. This CDR3 contains 14 residues. CDR1 is LNHDA, CDR2 SQIVND, per germline (reference sequence). For the CDR3, the DNA is TGTGCCAGTAGTATCAGGGAGTCGAGGGATACGCAGTATTTT. The encoded protein is CASSIRESRDTQYF. The full variable domain, completed using reference TRBV19 and TRBJ2-3, is DGGITQSPKYLFRKEGQNVTLSCEQNLNHDAMYWYRQDPGQGLRLIYYSQIVNDFQKGDIAEGYSVSREKKESFPLTVTSAQKNPTAFYLCASSIRESRDTQYFGPGTRLTVL.

V is TRBV30 and J is TRBJ1-3; 8 bases agree with TRBD1. V dropped 6 bases and J dropped 1; count of bases not matched to a gene: 2. Germline V lookup: CDR1 GTSNPN, CDR2 SVGIG (reference sequence). The CDR3 runs to 13 residues. The CDR3 protein is CACNRGSGNTIYF. The CDR3 DNA sequence: TGTGCCTGCAACAGGGGGTCTGGAAACACCATATATTTT. The variable domain in full, with the rest retrieved from reference TRBV30 and TRBJ1-3, is SQTIHQWPATLVQPVGSPLSLECTVEGTSNPNLYWYRQAAGRGLQLLFYSVGIGQISSEVPQNLSASRPQDRQFILSSKKLLLSDSGFYLCACNRGSGNTIYFGEGSWLTVV.

The chain joins TRBV29-1 to TRBJ2-3; D possibly corresponds to TRBD2 (6 bases). Germline values: CDR1 SQVTM, CDR2 ANQGSEA. This CDR3 comprises 14 residues. Between the trimmed V and J ends, which lost 5 bases and 0 bases, there was a span of 12 bases. CDR3 region: CSVCSGVSTDTQYF. As DNA, the CDR3 is TGCAGCGTTTGCTCGGGGGTTAGCACAGATACGCAGTATTTT.

The chain is built from TRBV5-4 and TRBJ2-1; 8 positions agree with TRBD2. Trimming cost V 1 base and J 10 bases; bases outside gene matches: 10. Germline loops: CDR1 SGHNT, CDR2 YYREEE (reference sequence). This CDR3 spans 15 amino acids. DNA of the CDR3: TGTGCCAGCAGCTTGATCAACCGGGAGGGAGGGGAGCAGTTCTTC. Amino acid sequence: CASSLINREGGEQFF.

CDR3 sequence (DNA): TGTGCCAGCAGGCCAGGGCAGGGGGTGAAAGATACGCAGTATTTT. This gives the protein CASRPGQGVKDTQYF. The gene calls are TRBV25-1 and TRBJ2-3; 7 bases agree with TRBD1. The CDR3 contains 15 residues. CDR1 is MGHDK, CDR2 SYGVNS, per germline. J lost 5 bases, V lost 6 bases, and 11 bases had no gene match.

The chain joins TRBV27 to TRBJ2-3; no definite D call. The CDR3 spans 13 residues. Between the trimmed V and J ends, which lost 6 bases and 2 bases, there was a span of 9 bases. Germline V gene data show CDR1 as MNHEY and CDR2 as SMNVEV (reference sequence). The DNA for the CDR3 is TGTGCCAGCAGGACAACTTTCACAGATACGCAGTATTTT. Protein product: CASRTTFTDTQYF.

This chain uses TRBV5-1 with TRBJ2-1; D is perhaps TRBD2 (5 bases). Germline V gene data show CDR1 as SGHRS and CDR2 as YFSETQ. V was clipped by 0 bases and J by 4 bases, with 14 bases between them. The length of the CDR3 is 16 residues. CDR3 in amino acids: CASSLGFGEIYNEQFF. CDR3 DNA sequence: TGCGCCAGCAGCTTGGGGTTCGGGGAAATTTACAATGAGCAGTTCTTC. The variable domain in full, with the rest retrieved from reference TRBV5-1 and TRBJ2-1, is KAGVTQTPRYLIKTRGQQVTLSCSPISGHRSVSWYQQTPGQGLQFLFEYFSETQRNKGNFPGRFSGRQFSNSRSEMNVSTLELGDSALYLCASSLGFGEIYNEQFFGPGTRLTVL.

The V gene is TRBV2, the J gene TRBJ2-5; 13 bases are shared with TRBD2. Germline values: CDR1 SNHLY, CDR2 FYNNEI. The trim removed 7 bases at V and 5 bases at J, leaving 7 bases unmatched. This CDR3 has 15 amino acids. The CDR3 spells CASTTGLAGVETQYF. CDR3 nucleotide sequence: TGTGCCAGCACTACAGGACTAGCGGGAGTCGAGACCCAGTACTTC.